This T cell receptor (beta chain) was captured by sequencing in a study of CD8 T cells in Susac syndrome. RNA, at roughly 0.5 to 1 ug, was reverse transcribed with random hexamers. TCRdb independently ran MiXCR on the immunoSEQ multiplex PCR reads; one entry per CDR3 protein. The sample records 150,000 to 200,000 distinct CDR3 sequences, approximately 96% being singletons. Sequencing of TCR beta drew on CD8+ and CD4+ T cells from blood. V shed 7 bases and J shed 1 base, with 10 bases lying between them. CDR3 length: 12 amino acids. Looked up from germline, CDR1 is SQVTM and CDR2 is ANQGSEA. The sequence derives from a human donor with multiple sclerosis. Sequences were obtained from CD4+ T cells from PBMCs. The chain couples TRBV29-1 to TRBJ1-2; D is perhaps TRBD1 (5 bases). The DNA of the CDR3 is TGCAGCGGACGGGACGGTAACTATGGCTACACCTTC. The encoded protein is CSGRDGNYGYTF.